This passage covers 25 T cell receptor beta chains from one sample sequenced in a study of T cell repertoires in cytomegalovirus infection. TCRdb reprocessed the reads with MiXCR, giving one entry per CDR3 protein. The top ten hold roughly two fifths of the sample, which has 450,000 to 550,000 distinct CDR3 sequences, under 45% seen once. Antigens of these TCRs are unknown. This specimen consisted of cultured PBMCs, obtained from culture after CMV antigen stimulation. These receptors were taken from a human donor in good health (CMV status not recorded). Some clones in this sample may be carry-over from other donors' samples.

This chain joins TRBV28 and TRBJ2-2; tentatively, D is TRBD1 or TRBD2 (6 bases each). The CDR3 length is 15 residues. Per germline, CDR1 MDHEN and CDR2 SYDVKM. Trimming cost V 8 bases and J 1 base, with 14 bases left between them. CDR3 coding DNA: TGTGCCAGCCTCATCGGGGGCTTGAACACCGGGGAGCTGTTTTTT. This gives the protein CASLIGGLNTGELFF. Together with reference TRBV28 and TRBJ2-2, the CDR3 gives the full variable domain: DVKVTQSSRYLVKRTGEKVFLECVQDMDHENMFWYRQDPGLGLRLIYFSYDVKMKEKGDIPEGYSVSREKKERFSLILESASTNQTSMYLCASLIGGLNTGELFFGEGSRLTVL.

In nucleotides, the CDR3 is TGTGCCAGCAGTGCGGATAGATTGGGGGCCGGGGAGCTGTTTTTT. The encoded protein is CASSADRLGAGELFF. The chain couples TRBV6-1 to TRBJ2-2, with D perhaps TRBD1 or TRBD2 (5 bases each). CDR3 length: 15 amino acids. Germline CDR1 and CDR2: MNHNS and SASEGT. V dropped 4 bases and J dropped 6 bases, with 15 bases sitting between them.

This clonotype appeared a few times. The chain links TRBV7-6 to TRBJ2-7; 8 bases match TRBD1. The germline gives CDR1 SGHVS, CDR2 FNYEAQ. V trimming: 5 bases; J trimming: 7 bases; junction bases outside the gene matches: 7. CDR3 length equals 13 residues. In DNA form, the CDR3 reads TGTGCCAGCAGCCCCGGACAGGGCGAGGAGCAGTACTTC. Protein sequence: CASSPGQGEEQYF.

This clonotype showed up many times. CDR3 DNA: TGTGCCAGCAGCTTAGTCGGGGGGAACACTGAAGCTTTCTTT. This encodes CASSLVGGNTEAFF. The J gene is TRBJ1-1, the V gene TRBV7-2; D is perhaps TRBD1 (5 bases). Trimming cost V 1 base and J 1 base, with 7 bases left between them. Germline V lookup: CDR1 SGHTA, CDR2 FQGNSA. The length of the CDR3 is 14 residues.

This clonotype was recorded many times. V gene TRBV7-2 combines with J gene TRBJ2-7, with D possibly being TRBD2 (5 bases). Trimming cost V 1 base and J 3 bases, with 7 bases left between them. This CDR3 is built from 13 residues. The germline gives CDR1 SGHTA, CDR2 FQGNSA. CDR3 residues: CASSLVTNYEQYF. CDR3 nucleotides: TGTGCCAGCAGCTTAGTGACTAACTACGAGCAGTACTTC.

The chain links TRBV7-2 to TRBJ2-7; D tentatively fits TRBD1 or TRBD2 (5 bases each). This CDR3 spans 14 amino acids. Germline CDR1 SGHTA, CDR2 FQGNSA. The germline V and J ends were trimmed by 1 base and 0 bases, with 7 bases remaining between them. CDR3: CASSLVGTSYEQYF. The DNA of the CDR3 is TGTGCCAGCAGCTTAGTAGGGACCTCCTACGAGCAGTACTTC.

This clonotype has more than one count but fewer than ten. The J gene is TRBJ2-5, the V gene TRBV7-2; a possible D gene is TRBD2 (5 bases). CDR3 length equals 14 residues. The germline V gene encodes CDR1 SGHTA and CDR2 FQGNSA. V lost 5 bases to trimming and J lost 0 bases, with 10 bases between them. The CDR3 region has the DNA TGTGCCAGCAGCCGACGGGATGACCAAGAGACCCAGTACTTC. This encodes CASSRRDDQETQYF.

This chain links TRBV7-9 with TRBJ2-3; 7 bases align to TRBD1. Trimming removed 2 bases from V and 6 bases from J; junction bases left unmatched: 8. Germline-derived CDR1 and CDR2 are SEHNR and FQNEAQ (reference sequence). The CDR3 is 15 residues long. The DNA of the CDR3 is TGTGCCAGCAGCTTAAAGGGGGCCTCTAGGGATACGCAGTATTTT. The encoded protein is CASSLKGASRDTQYF.

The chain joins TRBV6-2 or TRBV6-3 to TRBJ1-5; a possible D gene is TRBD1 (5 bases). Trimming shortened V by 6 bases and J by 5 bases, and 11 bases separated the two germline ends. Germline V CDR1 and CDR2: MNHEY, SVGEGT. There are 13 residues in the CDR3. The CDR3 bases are TGTGCCAGCAGGTGGGGCCTTTATCAGCCCCAGCATTTT. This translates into CASRWGLYQPQHF.

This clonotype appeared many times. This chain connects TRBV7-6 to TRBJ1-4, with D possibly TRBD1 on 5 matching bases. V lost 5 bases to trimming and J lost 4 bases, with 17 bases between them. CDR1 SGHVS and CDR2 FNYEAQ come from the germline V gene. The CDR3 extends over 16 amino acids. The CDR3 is CASSLGTGANNEKLFF. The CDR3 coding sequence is TGTGCCAGCAGCCTTGGGACGGGAGCAAATAATGAAAAACTGTTTTTT.

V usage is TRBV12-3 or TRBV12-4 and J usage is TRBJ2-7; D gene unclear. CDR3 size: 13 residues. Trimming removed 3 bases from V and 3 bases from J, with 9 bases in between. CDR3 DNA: TGTGCCAGCAGTTTGGCCATGGGCTACGAGCAGTACTTC. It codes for CASSLAMGYEQYF.

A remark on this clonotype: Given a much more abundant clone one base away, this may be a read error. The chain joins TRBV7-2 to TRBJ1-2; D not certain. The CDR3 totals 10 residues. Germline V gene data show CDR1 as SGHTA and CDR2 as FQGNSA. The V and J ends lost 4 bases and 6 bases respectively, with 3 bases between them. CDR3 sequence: CASSSNGYTF. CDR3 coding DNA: TGTGCCAGCAGCTCAAATGGCTACACCTTC.

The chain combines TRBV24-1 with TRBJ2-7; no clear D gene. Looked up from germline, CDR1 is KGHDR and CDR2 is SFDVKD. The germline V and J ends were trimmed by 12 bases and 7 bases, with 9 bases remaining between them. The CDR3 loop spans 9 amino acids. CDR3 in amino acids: CAPTVEQYF. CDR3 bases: TGTGCCCCTACCGTGGAGCAGTACTTC.

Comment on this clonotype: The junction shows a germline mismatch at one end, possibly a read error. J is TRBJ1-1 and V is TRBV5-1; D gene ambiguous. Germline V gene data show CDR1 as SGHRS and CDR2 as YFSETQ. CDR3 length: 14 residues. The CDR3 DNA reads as TGCGCCAGCAGCTTACCCAGAAAGAACACTAAAGCTTTCTTT. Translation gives CASSLPRKNTKAFF.

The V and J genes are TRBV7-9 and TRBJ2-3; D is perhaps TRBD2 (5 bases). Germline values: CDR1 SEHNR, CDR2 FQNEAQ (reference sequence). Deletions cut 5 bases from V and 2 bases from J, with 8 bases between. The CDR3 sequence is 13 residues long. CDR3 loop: CASSPGLTDTQYF. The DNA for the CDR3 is TGTGCCAGCAGCCCCGGACTCACAGATACGCAGTATTTT.

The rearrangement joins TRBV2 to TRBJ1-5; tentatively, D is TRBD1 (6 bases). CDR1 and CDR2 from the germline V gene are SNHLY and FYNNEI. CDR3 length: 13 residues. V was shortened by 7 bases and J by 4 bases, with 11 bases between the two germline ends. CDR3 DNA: TGTGCCAGCAAGCAGGGGAGAAATCAGCCCCAGCATTTT. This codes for CASKQGRNQPQHF. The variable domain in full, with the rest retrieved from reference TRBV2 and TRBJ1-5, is EPEVTQTPSHQVTQMGQEVILRCVPISNHLYFYWYRQILGQKVEFLVSFYNNEISEKSEIFDDQFSVERPDGSNFTLKIRSTKLEDSAMYFCASKQGRNQPQHFGDGTRLSIL.

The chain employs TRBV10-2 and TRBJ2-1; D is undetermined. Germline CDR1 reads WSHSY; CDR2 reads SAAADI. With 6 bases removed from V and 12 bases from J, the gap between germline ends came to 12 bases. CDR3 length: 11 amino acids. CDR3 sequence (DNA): TGCGCCAGCAGGTCCGGTAGGTGGCAGTTCTTC. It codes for CASRSGRWQFF.

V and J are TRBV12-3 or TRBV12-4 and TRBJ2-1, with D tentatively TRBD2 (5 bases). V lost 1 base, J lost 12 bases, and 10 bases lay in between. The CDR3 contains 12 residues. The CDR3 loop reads CASSLGAEAQFF. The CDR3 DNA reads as TGTGCCAGCAGTTTAGGAGCGGAGGCGCAGTTCTTC.

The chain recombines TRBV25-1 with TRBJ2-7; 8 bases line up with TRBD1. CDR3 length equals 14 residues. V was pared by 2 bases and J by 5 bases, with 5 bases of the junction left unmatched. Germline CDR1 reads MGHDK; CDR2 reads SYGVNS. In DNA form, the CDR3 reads TGTGCCAGCAGTGAAGAGGGACAGGTTGACGAGCAGTACTTC. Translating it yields CASSEEGQVDEQYF.

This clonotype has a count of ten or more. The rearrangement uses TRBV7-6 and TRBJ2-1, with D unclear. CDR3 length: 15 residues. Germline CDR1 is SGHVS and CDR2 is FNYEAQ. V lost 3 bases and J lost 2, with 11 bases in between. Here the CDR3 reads CASSFTAYAYNEQFF. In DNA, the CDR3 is TGTGCCAGCAGCTTCACTGCCTACGCCTACAATGAGCAGTTCTTC.

The CDR3 DNA follows: TGTGCCAGCACGGGCGGACAGGCACCCTACTATAATTCACCCCTCCACTTT. Protein: CASTGGQAPYYNSPLHF. The chain employs TRBV2 and TRBJ1-6; TRBD1 matches at 7 bases. Per the germline V gene, CDR1 is SNHLY and CDR2 is FYNNEI. V lost 7 bases to trimming and J lost 3 bases; unmatched junction nucleotides: 12. This CDR3 is 17 amino acids long.

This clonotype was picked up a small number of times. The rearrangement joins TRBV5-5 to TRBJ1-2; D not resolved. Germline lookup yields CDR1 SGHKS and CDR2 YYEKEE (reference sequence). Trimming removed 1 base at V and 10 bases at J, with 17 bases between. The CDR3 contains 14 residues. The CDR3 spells CASSLPSLPHDYTF. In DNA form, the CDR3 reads TGTGCCAGCAGCTTGCCAAGCCTACCCCACGACTACACCTTC.

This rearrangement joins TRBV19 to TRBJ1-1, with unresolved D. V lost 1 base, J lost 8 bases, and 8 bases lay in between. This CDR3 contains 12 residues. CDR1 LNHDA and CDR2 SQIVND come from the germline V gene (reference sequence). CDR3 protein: CASSIGPGEAFF. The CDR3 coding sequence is TGTGCCAGTAGTATAGGGCCGGGAGAAGCTTTCTTT.

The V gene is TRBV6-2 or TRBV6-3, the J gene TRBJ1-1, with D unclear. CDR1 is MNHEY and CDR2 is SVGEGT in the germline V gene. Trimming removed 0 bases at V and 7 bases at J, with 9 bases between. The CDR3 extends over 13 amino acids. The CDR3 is CASSYSLRVEAFF. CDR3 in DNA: TGTGCCAGCAGTTACTCGTTACGGGTTGAAGCTTTCTTT.

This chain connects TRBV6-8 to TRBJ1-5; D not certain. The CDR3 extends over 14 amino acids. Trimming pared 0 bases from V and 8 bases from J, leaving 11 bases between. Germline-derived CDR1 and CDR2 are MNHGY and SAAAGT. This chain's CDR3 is CASSYSPGGEPQHF. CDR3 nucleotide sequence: TGTGCCAGCAGTTACTCTCCGGGAGGCGAGCCCCAGCATTTT.